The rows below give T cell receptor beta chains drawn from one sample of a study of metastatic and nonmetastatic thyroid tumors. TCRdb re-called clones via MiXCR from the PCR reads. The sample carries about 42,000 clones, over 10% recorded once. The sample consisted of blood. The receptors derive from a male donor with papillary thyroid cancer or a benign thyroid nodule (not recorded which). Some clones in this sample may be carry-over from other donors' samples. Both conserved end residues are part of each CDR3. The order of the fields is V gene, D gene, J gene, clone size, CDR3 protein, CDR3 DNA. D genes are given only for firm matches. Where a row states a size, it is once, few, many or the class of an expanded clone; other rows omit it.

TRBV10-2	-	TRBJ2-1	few	CASSDTQRVSYNEQFF	TGCGCCAGCAGTGATACCCAGCGGGTATCCTACAATGAACAGTTCTTC
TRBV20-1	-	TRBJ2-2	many	CSARVGGSRTGELFF	TGCAGTGCTAGAGTAGGTGGATCGAGGACCGGGGAGCTGTTTTTT
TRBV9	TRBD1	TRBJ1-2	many	CASSRGGTGQGDYGYTF	TGTGCCAGCAGCCGCGGGGGGACAGGCCAGGGAGACTATGGCTACACCTTC
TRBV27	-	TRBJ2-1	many	CASSLAGSSYNEQFF	TGTGCCAGCAGTTTGGCCGGGAGCTCCTACAATGAGCAGTTCTTC
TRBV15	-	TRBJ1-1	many	CATSRVGGFTDTEAFF	TGTGCCACCAGCAGAGTTGGAGGATTTACGGACACTGAAGCTTTCTTT
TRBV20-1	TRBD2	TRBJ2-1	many	CSAPPVQREIHEQFF	TGCAGTGCTCCTCCCGTCCAGCGGGAGATCCATGAGCAGTTCTTC
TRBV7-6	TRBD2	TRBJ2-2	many	CASSFDLRETGGPTGELFF	TGTGCCAGCAGCTTTGATTTGAGGGAAACGGGAGGGCCAACCGGGGAGCTGTTTTTT
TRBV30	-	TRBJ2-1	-	CAWSVRVSSYNEQFF	TGTGCCTGGAGTGTACGGGTAAGCTCCTACAATGAGCAGTTCTTC
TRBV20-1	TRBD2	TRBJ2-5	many	CSARGGGLAGWVKQLETQYF	TGCAGTGCTAGAGGGGGGGGACTAGCGGGATGGGTCAAACAATTGGAGACCCAGTACTTC
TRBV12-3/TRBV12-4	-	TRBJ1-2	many	CASSLGGGSYGYTF	TGTGCCAGCAGTCTTGGGGGAGGGTCCTATGGCTACACCTTC
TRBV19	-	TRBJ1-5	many	CASRTGGLYNQPQHF	TGTGCCAGTAGGACAGGCGGTCTCTACAATCAGCCCCAGCATTTT
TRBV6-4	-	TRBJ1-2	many	CASSTRTGDGGYTF	TGTGCCAGCAGTACTAGGACGGGGGACGGCGGCTACACCTTC
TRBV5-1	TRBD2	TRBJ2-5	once	CVGEREGRDQETQYF	TGCGTAGGGGAGCGGGAGGGCCGTGACCAAGAGACCCAGTACTTC
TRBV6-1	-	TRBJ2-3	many	CASSSNTDTQYF	TGTGCCAGCAGTTCTAACACAGATACGCAGTATTTT
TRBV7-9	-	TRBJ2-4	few	CASSGGTAPGIQYF	TGTGCCAGCAGCGGCGGGACGGCCCCAGGGATTCAGTACTTC
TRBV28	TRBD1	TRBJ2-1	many	CASSTGTGYNEQFF	TGTGCCAGCAGTACCGGGACAGGTTACAATGAGCAGTTCTTC
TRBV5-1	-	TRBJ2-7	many	CASSLIGETTYEQYF	TGCGCCAGCAGCTTAATAGGGGAAACGACCTACGAGCAGTACTTC
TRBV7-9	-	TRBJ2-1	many	CASSSARVEQFF	TGTGCCAGCAGCTCCGCCAGGGTGGAGCAGTTCTTC
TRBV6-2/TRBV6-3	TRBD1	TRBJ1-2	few	CASSSQGEGYGYTF	TGTGCCAGCAGCTCACAGGGGGAAGGCTATGGCTACACCTTC
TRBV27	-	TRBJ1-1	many	CASSFSGNTEAFF	TGTGCCAGCAGTTTTTCTGGGAACACTGAAGCTTTCTTT
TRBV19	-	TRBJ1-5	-	CASSPGTFSNSNQPQHF	TGTGCCAGTTCCCCCGGGACATTTTCGAATAGCAATCAGCCCCAGCATTTT
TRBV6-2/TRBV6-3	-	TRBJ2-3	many	CASSFSTDTQYF	TGTGCCAGCAGTTTTAGCACAGATACGCAGTATTTT
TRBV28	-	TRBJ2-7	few	CASRWHRAISYEQYF	TGTGCCAGCAGGTGGCACAGGGCCATCTCCTACGAGCAGTACTTC
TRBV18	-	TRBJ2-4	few	CASSPPYGAKNIQYF	TGTGCCAGCTCACCACCGTATGGGGCCAAAAACATTCAGTACTTC
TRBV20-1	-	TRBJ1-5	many	CSARDLGGGASNQPQHF	TGCAGTGCTAGAGATCTGGGGGGGGGCGCGAGCAATCAGCCCCAGCATTTT
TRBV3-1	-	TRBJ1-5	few	CASSQGTGRGQPQHF	TGTGCCAGCAGCCAAGGTACAGGGAGGGGTCAGCCCCAGCATTTT
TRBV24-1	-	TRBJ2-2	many	CATRNRENTGELFF	TGTGCCACCAGGAACAGGGAGAACACCGGGGAGCTGTTTTTT
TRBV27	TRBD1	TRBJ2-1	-	CASRTGAVNEQFF	TGTGCCAGCAGGACAGGGGCCGTCAATGAGCAGTTCTTC
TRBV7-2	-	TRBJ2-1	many	CASSLFNFNEQFF	TGTGCCAGCAGCTTATTTAATTTCAATGAGCAGTTCTTC
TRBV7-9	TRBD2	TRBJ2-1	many	CASSLTSGRAGEQFF	TGTGCCAGCAGCCTGACCAGCGGGAGGGCAGGTGAGCAGTTCTTC
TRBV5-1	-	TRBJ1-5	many	CASSLDGVSNQPQHF	TGCGCCAGCAGCTTGGATGGGGTAAGCAATCAGCCCCAGCATTTT
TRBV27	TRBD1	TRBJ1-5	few	CASTPGGGNQPQHF	TGTGCCAGCACCCCAGGGGGGGGCAATCAGCCCCAGCATTTT
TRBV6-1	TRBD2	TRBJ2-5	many	CALGREWTQYF	TGTGCCCTGGGGCGGGAGTGGACCCAGTACTTC
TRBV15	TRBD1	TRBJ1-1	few	CATSRETGKGTEAFF	TGTGCCACCAGCAGAGAGACAGGGAAAGGAACCGAAGCTTTCTTT
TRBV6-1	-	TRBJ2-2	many	CASTNSPTGELFF	TGTGCCAGCACTAACTCCCCAACCGGGGAGCTGTTTTTT
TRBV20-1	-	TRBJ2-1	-	CSARLPRDSTSYGYNEQFF	TGCAGTGCTAGATTGCCCCGGGACTCGACTTCTTACGGGTACAATGAGCAGTTCTTC
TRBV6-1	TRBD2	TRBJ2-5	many	CASSPSGRPETQYF	TGTGCCAGCAGCCCTAGCGGGAGACCCGAGACCCAGTACTTC
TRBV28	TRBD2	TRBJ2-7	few	CASRIAGVVYEQYF	TGTGCCAGCCGTATAGCGGGGGTTGTCTACGAGCAGTACTTC
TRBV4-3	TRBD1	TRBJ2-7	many	CASSDTGGYEQYF	TGCGCCAGCAGCGACACAGGGGGCTACGAGCAGTACTTC
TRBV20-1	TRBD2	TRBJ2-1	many	CSAPSGENNEQFF	TGCAGTGCTCCCAGCGGGGAGAACAATGAGCAGTTCTTC
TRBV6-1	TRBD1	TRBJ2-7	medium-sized	CASRTQGAQGSYEQYF	TGTGCCAGCAGAACCCAGGGGGCGCAAGGGTCCTACGAGCAGTACTTC
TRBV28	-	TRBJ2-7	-	CARSRGNRYEQYF	TGTGCCAGAAGCCGGGGCAACCGCTACGAGCAGTACTTC
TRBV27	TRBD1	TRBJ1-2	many	CASSLIGQGLYGYTF	TGTGCCAGCAGTTTAATTGGACAGGGCCTCTATGGCTACACCTTC
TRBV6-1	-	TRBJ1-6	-	CASRSSYNSPLHF	TGTGCCAGCAGGAGCTCCTATAATTCACCCCTCCACTTT
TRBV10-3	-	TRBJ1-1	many	CAISESWVGNTEAFF	TGTGCCATCAGTGAGTCGTGGGTTGGGAACACTGAAGCTTTCTTT